These 6 T cell receptor beta chains were sequenced from one sample in a study of technical replicates of blood from four donors. Sequenced by immunoSEQ multiplex PCR; TCRdb stores in-frame clones only, minus some. The sample yields around 80,000 clones, 95% to 98% seen once. The sequencing sample was made of T cells isolated from PBMCs. These receptors originate from a human donor in good health.

The chain couples TRBV9 to TRBJ2-3, with 11 bases matching TRBD2. The CDR3 length is 18 residues. Per germline, CDR1 SGDLS and CDR2 YYNGEE. V shed 0 bases, J shed 5 bases, and the junction held 11 bases outside the gene matches. CDR3 nucleotides: TGTGCCAGCAGCGTAGCCCTACTAGCGGGGGAGTATGGAGATACGCAGTATTTT. This sequence encodes CASSVALLAGEYGDTQYF.

V gene TRBV6-5 combines with J gene TRBJ1-5; maybe TRBD1 (6 bases). Deletions cut 6 bases from V and 3 bases from J, with 12 bases between. Per the germline V gene, CDR1 is MNHEY and CDR2 is SVGAGI. The CDR3 spans 14 residues. The CDR3, as DNA: TGTGCCAGCAGCACAGGGTCCAACAATCAGCCCCAGCATTTT. This sequence encodes CASSTGSNNQPQHF.

V usage is TRBV6-5 and J usage is TRBJ1-1; 7 bases line up with TRBD1. Germline CDR1 is MNHEY and CDR2 is SVGAGI. The CDR3 consists of 15 residues. Trimming at V came to 0 bases and at J to 3 bases, leaving 4 bases not matched to a gene. Here the CDR3 DNA reads TGTGCCAGCAGTTACTCAGCAGGGGGAGACACTGAAGCTTTCTTT. This translates into CASSYSAGGDTEAFF.

The CDR3: CASSARDRGPTGELFF. CDR3 sequence (DNA): TGTGCCAGCAGTGCCCGGGACAGGGGGCCCACCGGGGAGCTGTTTTTT. The chain has TRBV2 and TRBJ2-2; TRBD1 agrees at 12 bases. Trimming cost V 4 bases and J 4 bases; bases outside gene matches: 4. The CDR3 covers 16 residues. Per germline, CDR1 SNHLY and CDR2 FYNNEI.

This rearrangement joins TRBV6-5 to TRBJ1-2; TRBD1 is a possible D gene (5 bases). CDR1 and CDR2 (germline): MNHEY, SVGAGI. The CDR3 has 15 amino acids. Trimming pared 2 bases from V and 1 base from J, leaving 11 bases between. The CDR3 DNA reads TGTGCCAGCAGTTACCAGGGTGTAGGTAACTATGGCTACACCTTC. It is translated as CASSYQGVGNYGYTF.

The chain uses TRBV5-1 and TRBJ2-5; 8 bases match TRBD1. The J segment lost 2 bases and the V segment lost 4 bases, leaving 4 bases of the junction unmatched. Germline values: CDR1 SGHRS, CDR2 YFSETQ. The CDR3 contains 14 residues. CDR3 sequence (DNA): TGCGCCAGCAGCCTAGGACAGGGACAAGAGACCCAGTACTTC. It encodes CASSLGQGQETQYF.